These T cell receptor beta chains were read from a single sample in a study of blood T cell repertoires in COVID-19. The data were produced by immunoSEQ multiplex PCR, yet TCRdb's version contains in-frame clones alone and is incomplete. The table includes 25,000 to 30,000 clones, 80% to 90% detected once. Sample: peripheral blood. The receptors were gathered from a human donor with acute or convalescent COVID-19. The donor label of this sample is uncertain. CDR3s include the opening cysteine and the closing phenylalanine or tryptophan. Each record gives: V gene, J gene, D gene, clone size, CDR3 protein, CDR3 DNA. A D gene is named only where the DNA matches it firmly. Size values are once, few and many counts, or a class for expanded clones, and some rows have none.

TRBV18,TRBJ2-1,TRBD2,.,CASSPASGVINEQFF,TGTGCCAGCTCACCAGCTAGCGGGGTTATCAATGAGCAGTTCTTC
TRBV7-6,TRBJ1-5,.,.,CASSHLRGEQPQHF,TGTGCCAGCAGCCATCTTCGGGGGGAGCAGCCCCAGCATTTT
TRBV18,TRBJ1-1,.,.,CASSPTREEAFF,TGTGCCAGCTCACCGACCAGGGAAGAAGCTTTCTTT
TRBV30,TRBJ1-4,.,.,CAWSTSTTTNEKLFF,TGTGCCTGGAGTACCTCCACTACAACTAATGAAAAACTGTTTTTT
TRBV13,TRBJ1-2,.,.,CASTLRQATYGYTF,TGTGCCAGCACACTAAGACAGGCTACCTATGGCTACACCTTC
TRBV24-1,TRBJ2-3,.,.,CATSDNGLGADTQYF,TGTGCCACCAGTGACAATGGCTTAGGGGCAGATACGCAGTATTTT
TRBV30,TRBJ1-2,.,.,CAWSGDPDLYGYTF,TGTGCCTGGAGTGGTGACCCAGACTTATATGGCTACACCTTC
TRBV6-6,TRBJ2-7,TRBD1,.,CASSSTGTGKYEQYF,TGTGCCAGCAGTTCAACCGGGACAGGGAAATACGAGCAGTACTTC
TRBV5-1,TRBJ1-6,TRBD1,.,CASSLVTGNSPLHF,TGCGCCAGCAGCTTGGTGACAGGGAATTCACCCCTCCACTTT
TRBV6-5,TRBJ2-7,TRBD1,.,CASSYSGQGSYEQYF,TGTGCCAGCAGTTATTCGGGACAGGGCAGTTACGAGCAGTACTTC
TRBV2,TRBJ2-1,.,.,CASSGLAYNEQFF,TGTGCCAGCAGTGGTCTAGCCTACAATGAGCAGTTCTTC
TRBV13,TRBJ2-3,TRBD1,.,CASSSIDRGPNTQYF,TGTGCCAGCAGCTCCATCGACAGGGGGCCCAATACGCAGTATTTT
TRBV4-1,TRBJ2-3,.,.,CASSQERGASTDTQYF,TGCGCCAGCAGCCAAGAGCGGGGCGCTAGCACAGATACGCAGTATTTT
TRBV15,TRBJ2-1,TRBD2,.,CATSRAIPSGTRRDEQFF,TGTGCCACCAGCAGAGCTATACCTTCTGGGACTAGGCGCGATGAGCAGTTCTTC
TRBV4-3,TRBJ1-4,.,.,CASSQDEGAKLFF,TGCGCCAGCAGCCAAGATGAGGGCGCAAAACTGTTTTTT
TRBV5-1,TRBJ1-6,TRBD1,.,CASSPGQGNSPLHF,TGCGCCAGCAGCCCGGGACAGGGGAATTCACCCCTCCACTTT
TRBV27,TRBJ2-1,.,.,CASSFRTYNEQFF,TGTGCCAGCAGTTTCAGAACGTACAATGAGCAGTTCTTC
TRBV7-8,TRBJ2-5,TRBD2,.,CASSLGLADPETQYF,TGTGCCAGCAGCTTAGGACTAGCTGATCCGGAGACCCAGTACTTC
TRBV11-1,TRBJ2-2,TRBD1,.,CASRLLGGDTGELLF,TGTGCCAGCAGGCTTCTAGGGGGCGACACCGGGGAGCTGCTTTTT
TRBV19,TRBJ2-1,TRBD2,.,CASGGETSGRSEQFF,TGTGCCAGTGGCGGGGAGACTAGCGGGAGAAGTGAGCAGTTCTTC
TRBV28,TRBJ2-5,.,.,CASGTSQETQYF,TGTGCCAGCGGTACCAGCCAAGAGACCCAGTACTTC
TRBV3-1/TRBV3-2,TRBJ1-2,TRBD1,.,CASSQGQGSNYGYTF,TGTGCCAGCAGCCAAGGACAGGGGTCCAACTATGGCTACACCTTC
TRBV12-3/TRBV12-4,TRBJ1-6,TRBD1,.,CASSWRRTGPLHF,TGTGCCAGCAGTTGGCGACGGACAGGACCCCTCCACTTT
TRBV7-3,TRBJ2-7,TRBD2,.,CASSLTSGGSYEQYF,TGTGCCAGCAGCTTAACTAGCGGGGGCTCCTACGAGCAGTACTTC
TRBV3-1/TRBV3-2,TRBJ1-1,TRBD1,.,CASSPSDRDTEAFF,TGTGCCAGCAGCCCATCCGACAGGGACACTGAAGCTTTCTTT
TRBV18,TRBJ1-1,TRBD1,.,CASSYGTDFNTEAFF,TGTGCCAGCTCATATGGGACAGATTTTAACACTGAAGCTTTCTTT
TRBV27,TRBJ1-6,TRBD1,.,CATKRDRGHSPLHF,TGTGCCACCAAAAGGGACAGGGGTCATTCACCCCTCCACTTT
TRBV3-1/TRBV3-2,TRBJ2-2,.,.,CASRPRGTPNTGELFF,TGTGCCAGCAGACCCCGGGGGACTCCGAACACCGGGGAGCTGTTTTTT
TRBV4-1,TRBJ2-7,TRBD2,.,CASSPSGGTYEQYF,TGCGCCAGCAGCCCAAGCGGGGGGACCTACGAGCAGTACTTC
TRBV13,TRBJ2-3,TRBD2,.,CASSLGLAGTDTQYF,TGTGCCAGCAGCTTAGGACTAGCGGGCACAGATACGCAGTATTTT
TRBV11-2,TRBJ1-1,TRBD1,.,CASSLVDRGRTEAFF,TGTGCCAGCAGCTTAGTTGACAGGGGTCGGACTGAAGCTTTCTTT
TRBV2,TRBJ1-5,TRBD1,.,CASSPGQGSGQPQHF,TGTGCCAGCAGTCCCGGACAGGGGTCGGGGCAGCCCCAGCATTTT
TRBV3-1/TRBV3-2,TRBJ2-3,.,.,CASSPYLYASTDTQYF,TGTGCCAGCAGCCCCTACTTATACGCTAGCACAGATACGCAGTATTTT
TRBV27,TRBJ1-1,.,.,CASRKIANTEAFF,TGTGCCAGCAGGAAGATAGCGAACACTGAAGCTTTCTTT
TRBV2,TRBJ1-6,.,.,CASSSYPGNSPLHF,TGTGCCAGCAGCAGCTACCCGGGTAATTCACCCCTCCACTTT
TRBV4-2,TRBJ1-4,.,.,CASSQVDLTNEKLFF,TGTGCCAGCAGCCAAGTAGATCTTACGAACGAAAAACTGTTTTTT
TRBV2,TRBJ1-6,.,.,CASSVTRGGSNSPLHF,TGTGCCAGCAGTGTCACTCGGGGGGGTTCTAATTCACCCCTCCACTTT
TRBV6-1,TRBJ2-5,.,.,CASSEDGGETQYF,TGTGCCAGCAGTGAAGATGGGGGGGAGACCCAGTACTTC
TRBV14,TRBJ2-2,.,.,CASSPVGGTNTGELFF,TGTGCCAGCAGCCCAGTTGGCGGGACGAACACCGGGGAGCTGTTTTTT
TRBV6-1,TRBJ2-2,TRBD1,few,CASSEYRGRERELFF,TGTGCCAGCAGTGAATACAGGGGGCGCGAAAGGGAGCTGTTTTTT
TRBV7-2,TRBJ2-7,.,.,CASSFGGGRGEQYF,TGTGCCAGCAGCTTTGGCGGGGGCCGGGGGGAGCAGTACTTC
TRBV11-2,TRBJ2-7,TRBD1,.,CASSFPGTGLGEQYF,TGTGCCAGCAGCTTTCCCGGGACAGGGTTGGGGGAGCAGTACTTC
TRBV11-3,TRBJ1-2,TRBD1,.,CASSPRTGRVNYGYTF,TGTGCCAGCAGCCCGAGGACAGGACGAGTTAACTATGGCTACACCTTC
TRBV11-3,TRBJ1-3,.,.,CASSLRLYEGKGNTIYF,TGTGCCAGCAGCTTAAGGTTGTATGAGGGTAAGGGAAACACCATATATTTT
TRBV18,TRBJ2-5,TRBD2,.,CASSPQRTSGSETQYF,TGTGCCAGCTCACCACAAAGGACTAGCGGCTCGGAGACCCAGTACTTC
TRBV18,TRBJ2-5,TRBD2,.,CASSPTTSGKETQYF,TGTGCCAGCTCACCAACGACTAGCGGGAAAGAGACCCAGTACTTC
TRBV19,TRBJ2-1,.,.,CASSRGQGYNEQFF,TGTGCCAGTAGTAGAGGTCAGGGCTACAATGAGCAGTTCTTC
TRBV11-2,TRBJ2-7,TRBD2,once,CASSLDSTSGRYEQYF,TGTGCCAGCAGCTTAGATAGTACTAGCGGGAGGTACGAGCAGTACTTC
TRBV19,TRBJ1-2,.,.,CASKAGEGYTF,TGTGCCAGCAAAGCAGGGGAAGGCTACACCTTC
TRBV18,TRBJ2-2,TRBD2,.,CASSPPSGREDTGELFF,TGTGCCAGCTCACCACCCAGCGGGAGGGAGGACACCGGGGAGCTGTTTTTT
TRBV7-6,TRBJ1-2,TRBD1,.,CASSLAPGTANYGYTF,TGTGCCAGCAGCTTAGCTCCCGGGACAGCTAACTATGGCTACACCTTC
TRBV20-1,TRBJ2-5,.,.,CSARDKVASYF,TGCAGTGCTAGAGATAAGGTAGCGTCCTACTTC
TRBV2,TRBJ1-4,.,.,CASSPTQVPNEKLFF,TGTGCCAGCAGCCCTACACAGGTCCCTAATGAAAAACTGTTTTTT
TRBV24-1,TRBJ2-3,TRBD2,.,CATSAQPGLAVSTDTQYF,TGTGCCACCAGTGCCCAACCCGGACTAGCGGTTAGCACAGATACGCAGTATTTT
TRBV27,TRBJ2-1,.,few,CASSFGLYNEQFF,TGTGCCAGCAGTTTCGGTCTATACAATGAGCAGTTCTTC
TRBV12-3/TRBV12-4,TRBJ1-5,.,.,CASMGRRNQPQHF,TGTGCCAGCATGGGCAGGCGTAATCAGCCCCAGCATTTT
TRBV9,TRBJ2-1,TRBD2,.,CASSVVGRGDEQFF,TGTGCCAGCAGCGTAGTTGGGCGGGGGGATGAGCAGTTCTTC